This record covers a single T cell receptor beta chain. What it binds is unknown. In the PCR, 60 Vbeta and 13 Jbeta primers were used. Profiled with immunoSEQ multiplex PCR; TCRdb holds only in-frame clones, not every one. The data hold 150,000 to 200,000 clones, with roughly 80% observed a single time. Trimming cost V 2 bases and J 0 bases; bases outside gene matches: 4. Germline V lookup: CDR1 MNHNS, CDR2 SASEGT. The CDR3 runs 16 residues. The record originates from a study of cytomegalovirus exposure and HLA in healthy donors. Study-wide points: Sequencing likely produced, as an artifact, a cluster of highly shared sequence variants.

Donors in the study were healthy people who gave bone marrow. Sequenced material: PBMCs. The source is a male donor in good health and CMV-seronegative. This chain uses TRBV6-1 with TRBJ1-5, with 7 bases matching TRBD1. CDR3 amino acids: CASSEKGTVSNQPQHF. The CDR3 DNA sequence: TGTGCCAGCAGTGAAAAGGGGACAGTTAGCAATCAGCCCCAGCATTTT.